This TCR beta chain was documented in a study of blood T cell repertoires in COVID-19 (dated by TCRdb to the early 2020s). For the study in its entirety: Samples covering the acute and convalescent phases of COVID-19 were provided by collaborators in the United States, Italy and Spain. The repertoires were made available in a free public database intended to serve as a resource for research on the immune response to SARS-CoV-2. Deeply sampled blood TCRbeta repertoires from subjects exposed to, actively infected with, or recovered from COVID-19 were included in the dataset. Where HLA class I and class II types were available, the types were taken from metadata supplied by the sample provider, not from assay-based typing. A de-identified subject ID, COVID-19 status, age in years and sex were almost always included in the sample metadata. The prospective study material was composed of cDNA or gDNA derived from T cells, B-cell-depleted T cells, or PBMCs. Samples came from the ongoing ImmuneRACE study (first 160 participants) plus 1,254 subjects from 6 global collaborators. What the research found in general, with its limitations: The quantity of clinical and demographic metadata differed by source and by participant and was supplied without curation.

From a lookup of the germline V gene, CDR1 and CDR2 are SGHAT and FQNNGV. Reading from cysteine to phenylalanine, the CDR3 counts 16 amino acids. Left in the record is the CDR3 DNA by itself, 48 bases read in frame from the first base. The junction carries 15 bases between V and J, which are trimmed by 5 bases and 2 bases respectively. The immunoSEQ Assay, a bias-controlled multiplex PCR, was used to amplify TCRbeta CDR3 regions from genomic DNA. On the study's bioinformatics: Within the assay, amplification of reference gene primers was used to estimate how many nucleated cells each sample contained. To quantify the absolute abundance of each unique TCRbeta CDR3 rearrangement, sequence reads were collapsed and filtered. Productive Simpson clonality was computed per sample as the square root of Simpson's diversity index over productive rearrangements. The table was pulled from immuneACCESS by TCRdb, which kept in-frame rearrangements only. Such tables lose some clones; where checked, under half of the loss comes from unresolved V genes, and the rest has no known cause. The V and J calls and clone size come from that table; D and trimming were worked out from the DNA. This sample holds 100,000 to 120,000 clones; approximately 76% were observed only once. The top ten constitute approximately 19% of the sample.

The collaborating institutions used their own protocols to collect whole blood in K2EDTA tubes. Collaborator samples were shipped for TCRbeta analysis as frozen whole blood, isolated PBMCs, or DNA extracted from either sample type. As to this clone: The specificity of this receptor is unknown. Per-base qualities were not stored, and no clone one base away is much larger.

This TCR derives from a woman between 65 and 79 years old with acute or convalescent COVID-19. The rearranged chain carries TRBV11-2 and TRBJ2-2; a tentative D match to TRBD1 spans 5 bases. Input material: peripheral blood. The DNA reads as follows: TGTGCCAGCAGCCCCCGATCCGGACATAACACCGGGGAGCTGTTTTTT. This is translated as CASSPRSGHNTGELFF. Reference TRBV11-2 and TRBJ2-2 genes cover what lies past the CDR3, so the full variable domain is EAGVAQSPRYKIIEKRQSVAFWCNPISGHATLYWYQQILGQGPKLLIQFQNNGVVDDSQLPKDRFSAERLKGVDSTLKIQPAKLEDSAVYLCASSPRSGHNTGELFFGEGSRLTVL.